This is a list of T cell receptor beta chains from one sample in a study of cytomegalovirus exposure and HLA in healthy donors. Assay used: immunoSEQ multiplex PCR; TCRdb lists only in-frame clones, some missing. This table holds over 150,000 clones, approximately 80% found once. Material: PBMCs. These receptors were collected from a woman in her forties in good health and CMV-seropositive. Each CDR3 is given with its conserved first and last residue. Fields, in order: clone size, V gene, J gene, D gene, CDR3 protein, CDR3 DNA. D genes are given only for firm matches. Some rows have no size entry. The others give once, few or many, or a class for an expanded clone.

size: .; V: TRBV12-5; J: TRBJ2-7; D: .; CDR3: CASGTGIYEQYF; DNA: TGTGCTAGTGGTACAGGAATCTACGAGCAGTACTTC
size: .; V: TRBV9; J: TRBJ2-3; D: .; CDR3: CASSVGPGTRGDTQYF; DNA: TGTGCCAGCAGCGTAGGCCCGGGCACCCGGGGGGATACGCAGTATTTT
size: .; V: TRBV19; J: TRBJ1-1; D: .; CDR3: CASSELNTEAFF; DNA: TGTGCCAGTAGCGAGTTGAACACTGAAGCTTTCTTT
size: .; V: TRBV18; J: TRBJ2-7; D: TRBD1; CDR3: CASSPRDSYEQYF; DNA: TGTGCCAGCTCACCGAGGGACAGCTACGAGCAGTACTTC
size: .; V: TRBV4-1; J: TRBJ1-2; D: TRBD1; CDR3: CASSQLPGTGYGYTF; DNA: TGCGCCAGCAGCCAACTCCCTGGGACAGGGTATGGCTACACCTTC
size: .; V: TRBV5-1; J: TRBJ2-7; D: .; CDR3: CASSFSRGYEQYF; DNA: TGCGCCAGCAGCTTCAGCAGGGGCTACGAGCAGTACTTC
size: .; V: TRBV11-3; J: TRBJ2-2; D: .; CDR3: CASSSRTPRGTGELFF; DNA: TGTGCCAGCAGCTCCCGAACCCCTCGGGGCACCGGGGAGCTGTTTTTT
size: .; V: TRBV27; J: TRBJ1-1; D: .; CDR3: CASSSQPTLFGEAFF; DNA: TGTGCCAGCAGTTCCCAGCCGACACTCTTTGGTGAAGCTTTCTTT
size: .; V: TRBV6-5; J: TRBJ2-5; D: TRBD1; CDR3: CASRMTGETPETQYF; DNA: TGTGCCAGCAGAATGACAGGGGAGACCCCAGAGACCCAGTACTTC
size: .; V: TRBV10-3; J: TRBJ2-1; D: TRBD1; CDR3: CAISLRDSGVGYNEQFF; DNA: TGTGCCATCAGCTTAAGGGACAGTGGGGTTGGTTACAATGAGCAGTTCTTC
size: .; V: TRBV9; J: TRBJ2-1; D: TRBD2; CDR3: CASSARLAGGDNEQFF; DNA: TGTGCCAGCAGCGCCCGACTAGCGGGAGGGGACAATGAGCAGTTCTTC
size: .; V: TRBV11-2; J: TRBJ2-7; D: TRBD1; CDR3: CASSPGGQNHEQYF; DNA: TGTGCCAGCAGCCCTGGGGGACAGAACCACGAGCAGTACTTC
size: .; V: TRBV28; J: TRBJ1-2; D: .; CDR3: CASSPLAGGYTF; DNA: TGTGCCAGCAGTCCCCTAGCGGGGGGCTACACCTTC
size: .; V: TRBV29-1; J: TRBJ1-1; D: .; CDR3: CSVEGDINTEAFF; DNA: TGCAGCGTTGAAGGGGACATTAACACTGAAGCTTTCTTT
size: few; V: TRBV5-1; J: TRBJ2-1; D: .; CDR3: CASSKGDEQFF; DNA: TGCGCCAGCTCGAAAGGGGATGAGCAGTTCTTC
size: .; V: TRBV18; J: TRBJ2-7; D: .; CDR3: CASSLLGTATYEQYF; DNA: TGTGCCAGCTCACTTCTCGGGACTGCCACCTACGAGCAGTACTTC
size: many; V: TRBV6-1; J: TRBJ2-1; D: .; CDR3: CASTLSSYNEQFF; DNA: TGTGCCAGCACGCTCAGCTCCTACAATGAGCAGTTCTTC
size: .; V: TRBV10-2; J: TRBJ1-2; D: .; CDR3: CASSEWQGTGYTF; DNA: TGCGCCAGCAGTGAGTGGCAGGGAACTGGCTACACCTTC
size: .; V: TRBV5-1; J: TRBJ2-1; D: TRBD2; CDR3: CASRTSGSNEQFF; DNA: TGCGCCAGCAGGACTAGCGGGAGTAATGAGCAGTTCTTC
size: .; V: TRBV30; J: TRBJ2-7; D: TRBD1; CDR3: CAWRDRGPYEQYF; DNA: TGTGCCTGGAGGGACAGGGGGCCCTACGAGCAGTACTTC
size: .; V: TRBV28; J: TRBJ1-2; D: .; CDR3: CASSSPPGGHGYTF; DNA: TGTGCCAGCAGTTCCCCGCCGGGGGGACATGGCTACACCTTC
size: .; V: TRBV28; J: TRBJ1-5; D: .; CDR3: CASQSGQPQHF; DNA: TGTGCCAGCCAGAGCGGTCAGCCCCAGCATTTT
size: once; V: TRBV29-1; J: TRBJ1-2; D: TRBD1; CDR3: CSVEGQGAHYGYTF; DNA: TGCAGCGTTGAAGGCCAGGGGGCCCACTATGGCTACACCTTC
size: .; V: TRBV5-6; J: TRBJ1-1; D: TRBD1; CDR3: CASSRDRGAVVTEAFF; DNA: TGTGCCAGCAGCAGGGACAGGGGAGCGGTAGTCACTGAAGCTTTCTTT
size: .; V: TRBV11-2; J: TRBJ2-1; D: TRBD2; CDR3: CASSLGLARNEQFF; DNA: TGTGCCAGCAGCTTGGGACTAGCGCGGAATGAGCAGTTCTTC
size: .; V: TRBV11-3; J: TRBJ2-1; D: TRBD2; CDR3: CASSWTSGQNNEQFF; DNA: TGTGCCAGCAGCTGGACTAGCGGGCAAAACAATGAGCAGTTCTTC
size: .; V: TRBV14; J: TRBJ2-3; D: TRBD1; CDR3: CASSQDSGQGSDTQYF; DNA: TGTGCCAGCAGCCAAGATTCCGGACAGGGTTCAGATACGCAGTATTTT
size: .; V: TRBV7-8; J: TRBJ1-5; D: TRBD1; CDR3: CASSFDRGWGYSNQPQHF; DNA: TGTGCCAGCAGCTTTGACAGGGGATGGGGATATAGCAATCAGCCCCAGCATTTT
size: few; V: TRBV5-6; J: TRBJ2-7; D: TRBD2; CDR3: CASRTSGANYEQYF; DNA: TGTGCCAGCAGGACTAGCGGGGCTAACTACGAGCAGTACTTC
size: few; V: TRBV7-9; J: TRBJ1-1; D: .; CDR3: CASSLASVRNTEAFF; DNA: TGTGCCAGCAGCTTAGCGTCAGTAAGGAACACTGAAGCTTTCTTT
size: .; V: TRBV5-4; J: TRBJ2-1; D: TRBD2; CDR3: CASSLARLGLAGHNEQFF; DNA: TGTGCCAGCAGCTTGGCCAGGCTGGGACTAGCGGGCCACAATGAGCAGTTCTTC
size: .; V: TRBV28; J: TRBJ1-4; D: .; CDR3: CASRRGKGEKLFF; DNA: TGTGCCAGCAGAAGGGGAAAGGGTGAAAAACTGTTTTTT
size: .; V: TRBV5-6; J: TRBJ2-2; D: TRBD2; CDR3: CASSLIPGLAGPGELFF; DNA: TGTGCCAGCAGCTTGATACCGGGACTAGCGGGACCCGGGGAGCTGTTTTTT
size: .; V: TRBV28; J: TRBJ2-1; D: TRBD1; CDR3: CASTPGTGVSYNEQFF; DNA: TGTGCCAGCACTCCAGGGACAGGGGTCTCCTACAATGAGCAGTTCTTC
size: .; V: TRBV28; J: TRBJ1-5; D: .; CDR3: CASSLRFGDGQPQHF; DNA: TGTGCCAGCAGTTTACGATTCGGGGATGGTCAGCCCCAGCATTTT
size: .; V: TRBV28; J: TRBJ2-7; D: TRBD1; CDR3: CASKRKPGQGIHEQYF; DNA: TGTGCCAGCAAACGGAAACCGGGACAGGGAATCCACGAGCAGTACTTC
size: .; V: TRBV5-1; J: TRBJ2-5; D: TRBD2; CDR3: CASSPGGGFGETQYF; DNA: TGCGCCAGCAGCCCCGGCGGGGGGTTTGGTGAGACCCAGTACTTC
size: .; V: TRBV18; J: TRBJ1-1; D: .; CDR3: CASSPETVTGEAFF; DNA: TGTGCCAGCTCACCAGAGACGGTGACCGGGGAAGCTTTCTTT
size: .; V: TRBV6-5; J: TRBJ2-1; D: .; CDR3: CASSSRGAGIYNEQFF; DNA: TGTGCCAGCAGTTCCAGGGGAGCGGGAATCTACAATGAGCAGTTCTTC
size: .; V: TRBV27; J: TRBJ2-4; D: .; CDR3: CASSFNFGRDIQYF; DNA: TGTGCCAGCAGTTTTAACTTTGGCAGGGACATTCAGTACTTC
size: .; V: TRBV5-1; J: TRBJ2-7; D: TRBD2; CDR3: CASRTSGAYEQYF; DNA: TGCGCCAGCAGAACTAGCGGGGCCTACGAGCAGTACTTC
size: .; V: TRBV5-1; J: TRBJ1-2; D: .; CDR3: CASSQDKNYGYTF; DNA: TGCGCCAGCAGCCAAGACAAAAACTATGGCTACACCTTC
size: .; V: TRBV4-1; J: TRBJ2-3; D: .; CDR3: CASSQGLLARTDTQYF; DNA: TGCGCCAGCAGCCAAGGTCTGCTAGCGCGGACAGATACGCAGTATTTT
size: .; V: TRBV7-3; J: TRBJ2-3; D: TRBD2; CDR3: CASSPFGLAGTDTQYF; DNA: TGTGCCAGCAGCCCCTTTGGACTAGCGGGGACAGATACGCAGTATTTT
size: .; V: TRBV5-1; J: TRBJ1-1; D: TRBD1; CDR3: CASSYPGQGNTEAFF; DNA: TGCGCCAGCAGCTACCCCGGACAGGGGAACACTGAAGCTTTCTTT
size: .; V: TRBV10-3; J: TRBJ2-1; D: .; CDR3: CAISEKGPGTYNEQFF; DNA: TGTGCCATCAGTGAGAAAGGGCCAGGGACCTACAATGAGCAGTTCTTC
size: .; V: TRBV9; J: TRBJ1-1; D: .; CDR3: CASSGDTEAFF; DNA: TGTGCCAGCTCCGGGGACACTGAAGCTTTCTTT
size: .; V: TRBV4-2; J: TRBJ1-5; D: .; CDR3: CASSQDRLLNQPQHF; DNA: TGTGCCAGCAGCCAAGACCGACTGCTTAATCAGCCCCAGCATTTT